The subject of this entry is one TCR beta chain. Sequenced by immunoSEQ multiplex PCR; TCRdb stores in-frame clones only, minus some. Counted here are about 220,000 clones, about 93% occurring once; the ten biggest clones make up over 1.2%. This specimen belongs to a study of control samples from healthy donors and cancer patients. This CDR3 has 14 amino acids. The V gene's germline CDR1 is MDHEN and CDR2 SYDVKM. The V gene lost 2 bases and the J gene lost 6 bases, with 13 bases spanning the gap. The sequenced sample consisted of blood. The chain carries TRBV28 and TRBJ1-2; D is unclear. This receptor was identified in a man between 50 and 59 years old in good health. This CDR3 reads CASSLGLTWNGYTF. The DNA of the CDR3 is TGTGCCAGCAGTTTAGGCCTTACATGGAATGGCTACACCTTC.